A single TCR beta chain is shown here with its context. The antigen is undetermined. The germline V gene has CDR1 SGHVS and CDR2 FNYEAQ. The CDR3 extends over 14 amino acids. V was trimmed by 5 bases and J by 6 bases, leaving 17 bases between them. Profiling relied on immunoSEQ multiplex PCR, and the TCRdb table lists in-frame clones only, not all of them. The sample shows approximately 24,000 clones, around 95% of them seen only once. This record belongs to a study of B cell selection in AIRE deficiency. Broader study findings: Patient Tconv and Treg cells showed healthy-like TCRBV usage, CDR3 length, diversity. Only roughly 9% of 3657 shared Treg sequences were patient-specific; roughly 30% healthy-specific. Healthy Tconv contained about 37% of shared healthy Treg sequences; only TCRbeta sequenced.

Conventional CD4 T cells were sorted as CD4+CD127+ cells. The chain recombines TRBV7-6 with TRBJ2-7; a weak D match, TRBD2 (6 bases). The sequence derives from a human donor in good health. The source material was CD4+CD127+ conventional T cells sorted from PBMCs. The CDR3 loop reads CASSLRDSGTEQYF. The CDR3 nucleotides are TGTGCCAGCAGCCTAAGGGACTCCGGGACCGAGCAGTACTTC.